A single T cell receptor (beta chain) is shown here with its context. Its antigen is still unknown. Trimming cost V 3 bases and J 7 bases, with 10 bases left between them. The germline V gene has CDR1 MGHDK and CDR2 SYGVNS. This CDR3 is 13 amino acids long. Over several immunoSEQ plates, each subset's genomic DNA was distributed in even portions. The method was immunoSEQ multiplex PCR; TCRdb's version includes in-frame clones alone and lacks a portion of them. The sample lists about 2 million clones; roughly 94% were seen once. The record originates from a study of shared clonotypes between healthy human individuals. Study-level information: A couple of women and a few men aged 18 to 49 made up the donors. Findings and limits, study-wide: Tissue TCR repertoires likely differ from these blood-only repertoires.

This TCR was sampled from a man younger than 35 in good health. The chain has TRBV25-1 and TRBJ2-1; possibly TRBD2 for D (6 bases). Sample: naive CD4+ T cells sorted from blood. Subset noted: CD45RA+ positively selected. CDR3 loop: CASSDSGRNEQFF. For the CDR3, the DNA is TGTGCCAGCAGTGATTCAGGGAGGAATGAGCAGTTCTTC.